Reported below is one T cell receptor (beta chain). What it binds is not known. This specimen belongs to a study of cytomegalovirus exposure and HLA in healthy donors. In the study overall: Within an early data release were approximately 85 million unique TCRs drawn from HLA-typed donors.

Germline V gene data show CDR1 as SNHLY and CDR2 as FYNNEI. The CDR3 runs to 11 residues. V gave up 7 bases and J gave up 5 bases, with 9 bases separating them. This PCR relied on a set of 60 Vbeta primers and 13 Jbeta primers. Profiling relied on immunoSEQ multiplex PCR, and the TCRdb table lists in-frame clones only, not all of them. Of fewer than 100,000 clones detected, 60% to 85% appear once; the ten largest clones hold approximately 1.1%. Study-level results: As a later analysis revealed, most CMV-associated TCR beta chains appeared HLA-restricted. The productive fraction for most TCR beta V segments was about 87% or about 30% in an earlier analysis. Reportedly, TCR beta sequences accurately predicted HLA-A and HLA-B alleles in most subjects.

This receptor was taken from a male donor in good health and CMV-seronegative. The chain employs TRBV2 and TRBJ2-7, with D perhaps matching TRBD1 (5 bases). What was sequenced was PBMCs. The CDR3 bases are TGTGCCAGCAAGGGGATCAACGAGCAGTACTTC. The encoded protein is CASKGINEQYF.